This T cell receptor (beta chain) is drawn from a study of shared clonotypes between healthy human individuals. Background on the study: Each donor's CD4 naive and CD4 memory cells filled three plates apiece, CD8 naive two, and CD8 memory one.

In the study's own analysis: Junction-only immunoSEQ data arrived without quality scores, meaning filtering differed. Clones were read by immunoSEQ multiplex PCR, and TCRdb kept only the in-frame ones, dropping some. Clone size and the V and J calls come from that table; the DNA yielded D and trimming. This table holds millions of clones, about 92% found once. Notes on the study in general: Shared clonotypes across all four donors exceeded non-shared ones in generation probability.

Note on this clone: Its antigen remains unidentified.

With 8 bases removed from V and 4 bases from J, the gap between germline ends came to 9 bases. The CDR3 has 12 amino acids. Germline CDR1 and CDR2: MNHNY and SVGAGI (reference sequence). The chain is built from TRBV6-6 and TRBJ1-3; D remains ambiguous. The sequenced sample consisted of naive CD4+ T cells sorted from blood. The subset: CD45RA+ positively selected. This sequence originates from a man between 18 and 35 years old in good health. CDR3 DNA: TGTGCCAGCCAAAATCAGGGAAACACCATATATTTT. This codes for CASQNQGNTIYF.